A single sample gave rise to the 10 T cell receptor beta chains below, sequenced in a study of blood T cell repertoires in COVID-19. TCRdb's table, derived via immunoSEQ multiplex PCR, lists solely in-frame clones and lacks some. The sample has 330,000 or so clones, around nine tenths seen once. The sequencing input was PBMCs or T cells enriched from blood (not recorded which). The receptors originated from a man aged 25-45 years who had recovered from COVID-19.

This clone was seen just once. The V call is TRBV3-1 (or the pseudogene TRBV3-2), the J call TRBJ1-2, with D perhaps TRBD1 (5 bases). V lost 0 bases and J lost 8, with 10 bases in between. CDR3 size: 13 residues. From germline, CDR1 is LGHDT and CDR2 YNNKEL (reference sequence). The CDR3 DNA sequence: TGTGCCAGCAGCCAAGATCAGGGAAGAGGCTACACCTTC. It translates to CASSQDQGRGYTF.

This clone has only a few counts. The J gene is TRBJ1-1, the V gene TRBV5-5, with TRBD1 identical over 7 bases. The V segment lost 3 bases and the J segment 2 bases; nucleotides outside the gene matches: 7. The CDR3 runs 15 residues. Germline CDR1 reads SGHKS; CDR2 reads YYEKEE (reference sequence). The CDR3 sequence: CASSSLDRVNTEAFF. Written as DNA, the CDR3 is TGTGCCAGCAGCTCACTAGACAGGGTTAACACTGAAGCTTTCTTT. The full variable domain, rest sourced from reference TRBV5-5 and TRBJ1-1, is DAGVTQSPTHLIKTRGQQVTLRCSPISGHKSVSWYQQVLGQGPQFIFQYYEKEERGRGNFPDRFSARQFPNYSSELNVNALLLGDSALYLCASSSLDRVNTEAFFGQGTRLTVV.

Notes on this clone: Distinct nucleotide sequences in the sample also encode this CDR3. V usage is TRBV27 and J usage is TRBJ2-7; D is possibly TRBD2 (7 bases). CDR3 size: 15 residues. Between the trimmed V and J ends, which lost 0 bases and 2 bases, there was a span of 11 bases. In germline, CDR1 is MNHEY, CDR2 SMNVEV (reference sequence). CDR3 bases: TGTGCCAGCAGTTTATCGAGGGGGGGCCCCTACGAGCAGTACTTC. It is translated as CASSLSRGGPYEQYF.

The CDR3 here is CASSLATGTHYEQYF. DNA of the CDR3: TGTGCCAGCAGCTTAGCGACAGGGACCCACTACGAGCAGTACTTC. The rearrangement uses TRBV7-6 and TRBJ2-7; 7 positions match TRBD1. The CDR3 consists of 15 residues. Germline trimming cut 0 bases from V and 3 bases from J; bases unmatched to any gene: 5. Germline V gene data show CDR1 as SGHVS and CDR2 as FNYEAQ.

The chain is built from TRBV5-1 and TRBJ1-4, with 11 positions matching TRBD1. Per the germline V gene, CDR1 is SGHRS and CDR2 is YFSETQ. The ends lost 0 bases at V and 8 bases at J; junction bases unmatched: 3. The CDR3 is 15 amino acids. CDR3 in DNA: TGCGCCAGCAGCTTGGGGACAGGGGGCGTGGAAAAACTGTTTTTT. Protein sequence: CASSLGTGGVEKLFF.

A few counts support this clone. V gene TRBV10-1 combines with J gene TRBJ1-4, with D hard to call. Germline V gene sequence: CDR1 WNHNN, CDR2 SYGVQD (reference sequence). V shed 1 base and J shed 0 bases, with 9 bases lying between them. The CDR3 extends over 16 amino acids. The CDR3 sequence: CASSEWANPTNEKLFF. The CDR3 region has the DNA TGCGCCAGCAGTGAGTGGGCGAACCCAACTAATGAAAAACTGTTTTTT.

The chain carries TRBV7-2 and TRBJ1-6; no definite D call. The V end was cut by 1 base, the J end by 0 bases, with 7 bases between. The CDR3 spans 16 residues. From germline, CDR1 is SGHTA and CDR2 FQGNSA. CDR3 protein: CASSLEGSSYNSPLHF. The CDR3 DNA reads TGTGCCAGCAGCTTAGAAGGGAGCTCCTATAATTCACCCCTCCACTTT.

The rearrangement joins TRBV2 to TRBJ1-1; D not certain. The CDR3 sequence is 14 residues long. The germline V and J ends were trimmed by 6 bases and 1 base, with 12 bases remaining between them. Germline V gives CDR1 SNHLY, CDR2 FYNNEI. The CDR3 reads CASRKSTSNTEAFF. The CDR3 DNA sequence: TGTGCCAGCAGGAAAAGCACCTCGAACACTGAAGCTTTCTTT.

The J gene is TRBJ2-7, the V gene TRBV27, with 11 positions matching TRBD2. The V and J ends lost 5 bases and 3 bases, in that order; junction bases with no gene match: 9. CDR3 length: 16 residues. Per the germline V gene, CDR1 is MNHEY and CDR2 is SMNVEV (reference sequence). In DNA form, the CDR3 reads TGTGCCAGCAGTCGGCGTAGCGGGGGGGGAATCTACGAGCAGTACTTC. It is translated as CASSRRSGGGIYEQYF.

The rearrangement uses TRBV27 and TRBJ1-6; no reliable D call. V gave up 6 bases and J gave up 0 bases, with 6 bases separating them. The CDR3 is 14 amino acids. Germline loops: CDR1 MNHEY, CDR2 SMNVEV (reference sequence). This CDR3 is CASSASSYNSPLHF. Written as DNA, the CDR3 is TGTGCCAGCAGCGCGAGCTCCTATAATTCACCCCTCCACTTT.